This paragraph reports one TCR beta chain. This record comes from a study of shared clonotypes between healthy human individuals. Study-level background: Three plates were used per donor for CD4 naive, three for CD4 memory, two for CD8 naive and one for CD8 memory.

The table came from immunoSEQ multiplex PCR; TCRdb's copy has only in-frame clones and leaves some out. Of hundreds of thousands of clones listed, about 78% are singletons. Trimming took off 1 base at V and 0 bases at J, with 7 bases between the two ends. Germline V gene lookup returns CDR1 SGHRS and CDR2 YFSETQ. The CDR3 spans 14 residues. Sequenced sample: memory CD4+ T cells sorted from blood. Specified subset: CD45RA-negative fraction. The rearrangement links TRBV5-1 to TRBJ2-5; no clear D gene. The clonotype comes from a young woman in good health. The CDR3 DNA follows: TGCGCCAGCAGCTTGCGGACGGACCAAGAGACCCAGTACTTC. Translation: CASSLRTDQETQYF.